A single sample is the source of the 26 T cell receptor beta chains below, sequenced in a study of human T cells and chemical hapten exposure. The time point here: patch test 3, about 24 weeks after DPC sensitization. Treatment described: therapeutic diphenylcyclopropenone sensitization with weekly scalp DPC. A single record per CDR3 protein comes from TCRdb applying MiXCR to the RACE reads. The profile shows 150,000 to 200,000 distinct CDR3 sequences, 25% to 35% of them singletons. The source material was whole blood, sampled in connection with sensitization to the hapten diphenylcyclopropenone (DPC). The receptors derive from a woman younger than 30 with alopecia areata. Some clones in this sample may be carry-over from other donors' samples.

This clonotype was seen a few times. V is TRBV15 and J is TRBJ2-1; D possibly uses TRBD1 or TRBD2 (5 bases each). The V gene's germline CDR1 is LNHNV and CDR2 YYDKDF (reference sequence). The CDR3 covers 12 residues. Trimming shortened V by 1 base and J by 10 bases, and 8 bases separated the two germline ends. The CDR3 DNA sequence: TGTGCCACCAGCAGAGCCGAGGGGGAGCAGTTCTTC. Its protein is CATSRAEGEQFF.

The chain links TRBV27 to TRBJ1-1; D unclear. The V gene's germline CDR1 is MNHEY and CDR2 SMNVEV (reference sequence). The CDR3 is 15 amino acids. V lost 2 bases and J 2 bases, leaving 12 bases between the germline ends. CDR3 nucleotides: TGTGCCAGCAGTTTAAGTGCAGGTTCTAACACTGAAGCTTTCTTT. Its translation is CASSLSAGSNTEAFF.

The chain employs TRBV7-9 and TRBJ2-6; 7 positions match TRBD1. With 7 bases clipped from V and 2 bases from J, the junction kept 8 bases outside the gene matches. From germline, CDR1 is SEHNR and CDR2 FQNEAQ (reference sequence). The CDR3 extends over 16 amino acids. CDR3 in amino acids: CASTEAQGTGANVLTF. In DNA form, the CDR3 reads TGTGCCAGCACCGAGGCACAGGGGACTGGGGCCAACGTCCTGACTTTC.

The V gene is TRBV7-2, the J gene TRBJ1-2; 7 positions agree with TRBD1. With 5 bases clipped from V and 3 bases from J, the junction kept 6 bases outside the gene matches. This CDR3 contains 14 residues. Germline V gene data show CDR1 as SGHTA and CDR2 as FQGNSA. The CDR3 reads CASSPQGGDYGYTF. The CDR3 DNA sequence: TGTGCCAGCAGCCCCCAGGGGGGCGACTATGGCTACACCTTC.

The rearrangement uses TRBV2 and TRBJ2-7, with no clear D. With 2 bases removed from V and 3 bases from J, the gap between germline ends came to 5 bases. The CDR3 contains 12 residues. The germline V gene has CDR1 SNHLY and CDR2 FYNNEI. The DNA for the CDR3 is TGTGCCAGCAGTGAATATAGCTACGAGCAGTACTTC. This encodes CASSEYSYEQYF.

V is TRBV25-1 and J is TRBJ1-1; D not resolved. The CDR3 has 13 residues. V was clipped by 3 bases and J by 5 bases, with 10 bases between them. Germline CDR1 and CDR2: MGHDK and SYGVNS. In nucleotides, the CDR3 is TGTGCCAGCAGTGAGTTGGGCTGGACTGAAGCTTTCTTT. Translating gives CASSELGWTEAFF. Full variable domain (missing parts from reference TRBV25-1 and TRBJ1-1): EADIYQTPRYLVIGTGKKITLECSQTMGHDKMYWYQQDPGMELHLIHYSYGVNSTEKGDLSSESTVSRIRTEHFPLTLESARPSHTSQYLCASSELGWTEAFFGQGTRLTVV.

This chain connects TRBV10-3 to TRBJ1-1; 7 bases agree with TRBD1. Germline CDR1 and CDR2: ENHRY and SYGVKD. J was trimmed by 6 bases and V by 10 bases; bases with no gene match: 8. The CDR3 has 12 residues. The CDR3 nucleotides read TGTGCCACCACCGGGCAGGGGGCTGAAGCTTTCTTT. Its protein is CATTGQGAEAFF.

Comment on this clonotype: A junction end diverges from the germline sequence, so it may reflect a read error. V gene TRBV2 combines with J gene TRBJ1-2; D is uncertain. CDR3 length: 11 amino acids. CDR1 and CDR2 (germline): SNHLY, FYNNEI. CDR3 sequence: CASSESGREGF. The CDR3 DNA sequence: TGTGCCAGCAGTGAAAGCGGAAGGGAAGGCTTC.

The genes are TRBV6-4 and TRBJ2-3, with 8 bases that match TRBD1. The CDR3 totals 15 residues. The germline V gene encodes CDR1 MRHNA and CDR2 SNTAGT. Trimming cost V 3 bases and J 2 bases; bases outside gene matches: 4. CDR3 amino acids: CASSEGTGSTDTQYF. The CDR3 DNA reads TGTGCCAGCAGTGAAGGGACAGGATCCACAGATACGCAGTATTTT.

V usage is TRBV29-1 and J usage is TRBJ2-7; 12 nucleotides align to TRBD1. V lost 4 bases and J lost 0; bases outside the gene matches: 4. The length of the CDR3 is 15 residues. Germline V gene sequence: CDR1 SQVTM, CDR2 ANQGSEA. The CDR3 region has the DNA TGCAGCGTTGTTCGGGACAGGGGGCCCTCCTACGAGCAGTACTTC. Protein sequence: CSVVRDRGPSYEQYF.

The chain carries TRBV4-3 and TRBJ2-5, with 8 bases aligning to TRBD2. This CDR3 region has 15 residues. Looked up from germline, CDR1 is LGHNA and CDR2 is YSLEER. The junction had 4 bases not matched to a gene; V was cut back by 0 bases and J by 4 bases. The DNA for the CDR3 is TGCGCCAGCAGCCAAGATTTGGGACTAGGAGAGACCCAGTACTTC. It yields the protein CASSQDLGLGETQYF.

This clonotype has only a few counts. The chain has TRBV9 and TRBJ2-2; D is ambiguous. Germline CDR1 reads SGDLS; CDR2 reads YYNGEE. The CDR3 has 14 residues. The germline V and J ends were trimmed by 6 bases and 0 bases, with 9 bases remaining between them. CDR3 DNA sequence: TGTGCCAGCACAGCCACCACGAACACCGGGGAGCTGTTTTTT. The encoded protein is CASTATTNTGELFF.

A single count supports this clonotype. The V and J genes are TRBV5-1 and TRBJ2-7; tentative D call: TRBD1 (5 bases). This CDR3 is 14 amino acids long. Germline CDR1 reads SGHRS; CDR2 reads YFSETQ. The V end lost 3 bases, the J end lost 7 bases, and 17 bases lay between the germline ends. The CDR3 spells CASSSRESPTEQYF. The CDR3 DNA reads TGCGCCAGCAGCTCCAGGGAAAGTCCTACGGAGCAGTACTTC.

Concerning this clonotype itself: A much more abundant neighbour one base away suggests this may be a read error. The chain links TRBV6-4 to TRBJ2-7; 10 bases fit TRBD2. V was clipped by 5 bases and J by 2 bases; unmatched bases: 6. The CDR3 contains 15 residues. Germline CDR1 MRHNA, CDR2 SNTAGT. In DNA form, the CDR3 reads TGTGCCAGCAGTCCCGGGACTAGCGAAACCTACGAGCAGTACTTC. This translates into CASSPGTSETYEQYF.

The chain couples TRBV7-2 to TRBJ1-5; 8 positions match TRBD1. V shed 2 bases, J shed 9 bases, and the junction held 9 bases outside the gene matches. Per the germline V gene, CDR1 is SGHTA and CDR2 is FQGNSA. This CDR3 comprises 15 residues. CDR3 sequence reads: CASSLKREQGVPQHF. CDR3 in DNA: TGTGCCAGCAGCTTAAAACGCGAACAGGGGGTGCCCCAGCATTTT.

This clonotype has only a few counts. The gene calls are TRBV10-3 and TRBJ1-5; D gene unclear. CDR1 ENHRY and CDR2 SYGVKD come from the germline V gene. V was clipped by 1 base and J by 1 base, with 14 bases between them. This CDR3 has 17 residues. The CDR3 loop is CAISEFGPGLSNQPQHF. CDR3 DNA: TGTGCCATCAGTGAGTTCGGGCCCGGGCTGAGCAATCAGCCCCAGCATTTT.

The chain recombines TRBV12-3 or TRBV12-4 with TRBJ1-1; unclear D gene. The CDR3 runs to 13 residues. Trimming removed 7 bases at V and 3 bases at J, with 12 bases between. The CDR3 protein is CASNLLTDTEAFF. CDR3 DNA: TGTGCCAGCAACCTACTGACGGACACTGAAGCTTTCTTT.

This chain connects TRBV29-1 to TRBJ1-1, with 8 bases lining up with TRBD1. This CDR3 is built from 11 residues. From germline, CDR1 is SQVTM and CDR2 ANQGSEA. After removal of 6 bases from V and 6 bases from J, the junction contained 3 bases not matched to a gene. DNA for the CDR3: TGCAGCGTCGGACAGGGCTCTGAAGCTTTCTTT. This encodes CSVGQGSEAFF.

This clonotype was counted ten times or more. The chain employs TRBV7-8 and TRBJ2-1; D not resolved. Germline values: CDR1 SGHVS, CDR2 FQNEAQ. The V end was cut by 4 bases, the J end by 10 bases, with 11 bases between. This CDR3 is built from 12 residues. The CDR3 DNA is TGTGCCAGCAGCTCCCACTTGAAAGAGCAGTTCTTC. Translated: CASSSHLKEQFF.

This clonotype was seen more than once but under ten times. This chain connects TRBV20-1 to TRBJ1-2; no reliable D call. Germline values: CDR1 DFQATT, CDR2 SNEGSKA (reference sequence). Between the trimmed V and J ends, which lost 1 base and 3 bases, there was a span of 9 bases. The CDR3 totals 13 residues. CDR3 sequence (DNA): TGCAGTGCTAGAGGGCAGAAGTACTATGGCTACACCTTC. Protein product: CSARGQKYYGYTF.

This clonotype was seen ten or more times. The junction differs from germline at one of its ends, possibly a read error. The chain links TRBV29-1 to TRBJ2-5; D not resolved. The CDR3 covers 13 residues. CDR1 and CDR2 from the germline V gene are SQVTM and ANQGSEA. The CDR3 DNA reads as TGCAGCGGTGAAGATTGGTCTCAAGAGACCCAGTACTTC. Residues: CSGEDWSQETQYF.

The chain carries TRBV9 and TRBJ2-1; D is undetermined. V was shortened by 0 bases and J by 5 bases, with 3 bases between the two germline ends. Germline V gene lookup returns CDR1 SGDLS and CDR2 YYNGEE. This CDR3 is 12 amino acids long. The CDR3 region is CASSVGNNEQFF. The CDR3 nucleotides are TGTGCCAGCAGCGTAGGGAACAATGAGCAGTTCTTC.

The CDR3 is CASTLADPSYNEQFF. CDR3 bases: TGCGCCAGCACCTTAGCGGACCCCTCCTACAATGAGCAGTTCTTC. The chain is built from TRBV10-2 and TRBJ2-1, with D perhaps matching TRBD2 (6 bases). CDR3 length equals 15 residues. CDR1 and CDR2 (germline): WSHSY, SAAADI. Trimming pared 7 bases from V and 0 bases from J, leaving 13 bases between.

The chain couples TRBV7-9 to TRBJ2-7; D perhaps matches TRBD2 (5 bases). The V and J ends lost 4 bases and 2 bases respectively, with 12 bases between them. This CDR3 spans 14 amino acids. CDR1 and CDR2 (germline): SEHNR, FQNEAQ (reference sequence). The CDR3 DNA reads TGTGCCAGCAGCTCTATTTTCGGGACCTACGAGCAGTACTTC. Amino acid sequence: CASSSIFGTYEQYF.

This chain connects TRBV6-2 or TRBV6-3 to TRBJ1-4; weak D call: TRBD1 (6 bases). CDR1 is MNHEY, CDR2 SVGEGT, per germline. The CDR3 extends over 14 amino acids. V gave up 7 bases and J gave up 5 bases, with 14 bases separating them. The CDR3 DNA follows: TGTGCCAGCACCAACCCAGGGACAAATGAAAAACTGTTTTTT. It codes for CASTNPGTNEKLFF.

This clonotype occurred many times. The rearrangement uses TRBV7-9 and TRBJ1-1; D uncertain. CDR1 and CDR2 from the germline V gene are SEHNR and FQNEAQ (reference sequence). Trimming took off 4 bases at V and 6 bases at J, with 12 bases between the two ends. The CDR3 runs 13 residues. In nucleotides, the CDR3 is TGTGCCAGCAGCTCCGCCCCGGCCCCTGAAGCTTTCTTT. It encodes CASSSAPAPEAFF.